This entry concerns a single TCR beta chain. The table came from immunoSEQ multiplex PCR; TCRdb's copy has only in-frame clones and leaves some out. The table includes 80,000 or so clones, 90% to 95% detected once. This entry comes from a study of technical replicates of blood from several donors. The germline V gene has CDR1 LNHDA and CDR2 SQIVND (reference sequence). The CDR3 extends over 16 amino acids. Trimming took 8 bases from V and 3 from J; bases not matched to a gene: 10. Input material: T cells isolated from PBMCs. The chain links TRBV19 to TRBJ1-5; 10 nucleotides match TRBD1. This sequence was found in a human donor in good health. The CDR3: CASSPTDRGTNQPQHF. As DNA, the CDR3 is TGTGCCAGTTCTCCTACGGACAGGGGGACCAATCAGCCCCAGCATTTT.